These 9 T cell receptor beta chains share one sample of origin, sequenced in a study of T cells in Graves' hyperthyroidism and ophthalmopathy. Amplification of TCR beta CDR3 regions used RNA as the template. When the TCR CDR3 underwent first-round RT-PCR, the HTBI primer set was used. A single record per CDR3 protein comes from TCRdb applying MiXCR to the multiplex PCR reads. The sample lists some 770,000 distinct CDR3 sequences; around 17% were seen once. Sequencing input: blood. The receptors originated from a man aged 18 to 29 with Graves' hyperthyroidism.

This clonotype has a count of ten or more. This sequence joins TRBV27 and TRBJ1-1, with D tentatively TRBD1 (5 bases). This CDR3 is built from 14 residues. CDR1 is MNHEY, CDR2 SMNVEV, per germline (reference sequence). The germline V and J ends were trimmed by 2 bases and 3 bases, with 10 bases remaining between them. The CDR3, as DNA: TGTGCCAGCAGTTTAGAGGGGTGGGACACTGAAGCTTTCTTT. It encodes CASSLEGWDTEAFF.

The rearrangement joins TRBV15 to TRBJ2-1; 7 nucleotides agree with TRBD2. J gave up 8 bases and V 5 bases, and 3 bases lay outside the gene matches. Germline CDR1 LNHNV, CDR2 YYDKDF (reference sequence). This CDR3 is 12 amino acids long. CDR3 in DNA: TGTGCCACCAGCTCCCGGGGGGATGAGCAGTTCTTC. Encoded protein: CATSSRGDEQFF.

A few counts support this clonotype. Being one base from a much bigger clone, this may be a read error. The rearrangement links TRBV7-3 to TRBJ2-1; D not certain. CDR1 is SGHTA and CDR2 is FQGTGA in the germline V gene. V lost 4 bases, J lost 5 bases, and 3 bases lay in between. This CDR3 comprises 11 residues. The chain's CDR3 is CASSWNNEQFF. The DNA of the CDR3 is TGTGCCAGCAGCTGGAACAATGAGCAGTTCTTC.

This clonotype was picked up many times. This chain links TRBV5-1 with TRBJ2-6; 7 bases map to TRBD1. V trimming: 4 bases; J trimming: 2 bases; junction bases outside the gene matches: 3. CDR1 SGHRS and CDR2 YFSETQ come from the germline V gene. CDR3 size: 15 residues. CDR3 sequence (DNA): TGCGCCAGCAGCGAAGGACAGGCTGGGGCCAACGTCCTGACTTTC. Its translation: CASSEGQAGANVLTF.

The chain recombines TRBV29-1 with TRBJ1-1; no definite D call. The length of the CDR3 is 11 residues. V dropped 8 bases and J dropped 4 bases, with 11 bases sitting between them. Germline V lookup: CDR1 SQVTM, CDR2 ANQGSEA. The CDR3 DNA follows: TGCAGCCCCCATGTGGCCACTGAAGCTTTCTTT. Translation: CSPHVATEAFF.

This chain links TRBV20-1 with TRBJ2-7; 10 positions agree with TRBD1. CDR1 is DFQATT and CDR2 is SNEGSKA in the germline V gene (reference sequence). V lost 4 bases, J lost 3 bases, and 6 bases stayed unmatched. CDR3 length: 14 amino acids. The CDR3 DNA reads TGCAGTGCTAAGTCCGGGACAGGGGACTACGAGCAGTACTTC. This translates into CSAKSGTGDYEQYF.

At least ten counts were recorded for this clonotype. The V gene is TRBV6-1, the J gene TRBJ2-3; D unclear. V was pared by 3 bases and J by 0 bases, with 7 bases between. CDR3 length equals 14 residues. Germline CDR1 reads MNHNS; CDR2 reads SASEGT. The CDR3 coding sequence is TGTGCCAGCAGTGAGACCTATAGCACAGATACGCAGTATTTT. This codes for CASSETYSTDTQYF.

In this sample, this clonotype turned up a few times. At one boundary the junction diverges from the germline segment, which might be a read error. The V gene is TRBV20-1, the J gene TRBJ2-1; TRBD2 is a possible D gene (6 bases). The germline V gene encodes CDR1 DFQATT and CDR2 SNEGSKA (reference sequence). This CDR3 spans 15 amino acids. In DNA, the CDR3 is TGCAGTGCTCCGACCCAAACTAGCTCCTACAATGAGCAGTCCTTC. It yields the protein CSAPTQTSSYNEQSF.

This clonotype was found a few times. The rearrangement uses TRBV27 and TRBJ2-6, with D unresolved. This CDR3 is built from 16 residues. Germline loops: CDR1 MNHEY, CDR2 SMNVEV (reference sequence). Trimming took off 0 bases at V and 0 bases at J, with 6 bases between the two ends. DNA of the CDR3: TGTGCCAGCAGTTTATCATGGAGCTCTGGGGCCAACGTCCTGACTTTC. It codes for CASSLSWSSGANVLTF. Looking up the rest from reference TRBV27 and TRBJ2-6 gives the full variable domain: EAQVTQNPRYLITVTGKKLTVTCSQNMNHEYMSWYRQDPGLGLRQIYYSMNVEVTDKGDVPEGYKVSRKEKRNFPLILESPSPNQTSLYFCASSLSWSSGANVLTFGAGSRLTVL.